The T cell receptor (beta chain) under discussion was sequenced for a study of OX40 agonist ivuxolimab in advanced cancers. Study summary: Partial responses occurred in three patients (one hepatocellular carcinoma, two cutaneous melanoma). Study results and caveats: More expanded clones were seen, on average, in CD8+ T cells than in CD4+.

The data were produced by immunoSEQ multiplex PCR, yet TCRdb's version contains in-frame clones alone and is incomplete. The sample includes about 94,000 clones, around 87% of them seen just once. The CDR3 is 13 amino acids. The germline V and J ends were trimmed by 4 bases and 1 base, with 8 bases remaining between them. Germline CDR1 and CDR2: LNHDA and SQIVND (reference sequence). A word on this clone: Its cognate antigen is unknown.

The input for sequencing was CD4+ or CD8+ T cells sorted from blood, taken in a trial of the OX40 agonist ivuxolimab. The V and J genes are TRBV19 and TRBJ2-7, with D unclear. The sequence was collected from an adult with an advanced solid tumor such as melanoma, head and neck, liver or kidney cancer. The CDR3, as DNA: TGTGCCAGTAGTACAATAGATTCCTACGAGCAGTACTTC. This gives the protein CASSTIDSYEQYF. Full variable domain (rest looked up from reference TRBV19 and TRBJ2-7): DGGITQSPKYLFRKEGQNVTLSCEQNLNHDAMYWYRQDPGQGLRLIYYSQIVNDFQKGDIAEGYSVSREKKESFPLTVTSAQKNPTAFYLCASSTIDSYEQYFGPGTRLTVT.